This TCR beta chain was recorded in a study of control samples from healthy donors and cancer patients. Unmatched junction bases numbered 2, after V lost 4 bases and J lost 1 base. The CDR3 has 14 amino acids. CDR1 and CDR2 from the germline V gene are SGHRS and YFSETQ. Profiled with immunoSEQ multiplex PCR; TCRdb holds only in-frame clones, not every one. The sample comprises about 100,000 clones, more than 85% of which are singletons, and about a sixth rests with the top ten. This sequence originates from a woman in her forties or fifties in good health. The sample taken for sequencing was blood. The chain uses TRBV5-1 and TRBJ2-7; 10 bases are shared with TRBD1. CDR3 bases: TGCGCCAGCAGCCGGACAGGGGGTTCCTACGAGCAGTACTTC. Its translation: CASSRTGGSYEQYF.